Sequencing of this T cell receptor (beta chain) was carried out in a study of monozygotic twins with inflammatory bowel disease (dated by TCRdb to the late 2010s). Describing the broader study: The full study comprised 28 monozygotic twin pairs: nine German pairs (four IBD-concordant, five IBD-discordant) and 19 IBD-discordant Danish pairs. Within discordant pairs, disease-associated traits were sought mainly by comparing IBD patients with their genetically identical healthy co-twins. Each individual had, on average, about 151 000 unique TCRalpha sequences and 181 000 unique TCRbeta sequences available for analysis. Study-level results and caveats: Fewer clonotypes were shared with other individuals by IBD patients than by healthy twins, most markedly in patients showing signs of disease activity. Differing immunosuppressive treatments among patients may have added background noise and inter-individual variability to the repertoires. TCRbeta repertoire diversity, by inverse Simpson index, was decreased in IBD patients compared with their healthy co-twins. Different T cell subtypes could not be distinguished in the analysis. The results gave no support for a single strong signal or clonotype linked to IBD. Repertoire similarity did not differ between concordant and discordant twins, possibly due to limited statistical power.

From the germline V gene, CDR1 is SGHTS and CDR2 is YDEGEE. The CDR3 contains 16 residues, cysteine and phenylalanine counted. The nucleotide record is missing. From each donor, a roughly 2.5 ml peripheral blood sample was drawn into PAXgene tubes and stored at -80 degrees C. Without T cell sorting, total RNA was isolated from whole blood using the PAXgene blood miRNA kit on an automated QIAcube. Deep TCRalpha and TCRbeta repertoire profiling with unique molecular barcoding was performed on peripheral blood of monozygotic twin pairs concordant or discordant for inflammatory bowel disease. Smoking habits were recorded for all twin pairs, and individuals were classified as current, former or never smokers. Regarding this clonotype: What this receptor recognizes is not known.

Receptor amplification or capture employed 5' RACE. The input for every TCR library was roughly 3.5 ug of total RNA. For each sample, cDNA synthesis with SMARTScribe reverse transcriptase was split into eight separate reactions. During cDNA synthesis, unique molecular identifiers containing a 6-nucleotide sample barcode were introduced by template switching. Amplification of TCRalpha and TCRbeta cDNA involved two nested PCRs of roughly 17 and 9 cycles, and each PCR was followed by bead purification. Before amplification, the cDNA was treated with uracil DNA-glycosylase and purified using the QIAquick PCR purification kit. The second PCR added Illumina TruSeq-compatible adapters along with sample-specific barcodes. Library quality and concentration were checked on TapeStation and Qubit, and libraries were pooled at around 4.7 ng each. Sequencing of the pooled libraries was done on an Illumina HiSeq2500 single-index Rapid Run using custom sequencing primers and 2 x 100 bp reads. As for the authors' bioinformatics: MiGEC version 1.2.6 was used for UMI-based consensus assembly, which corrected PCR and sequencing errors. MiXCR version 2.1.1 was used for V(D)J alignment, clonotype assembly and CDR3 extraction. To normalise gene usage, clonotype sharing and MAIT/NKT TCR abundance, the top 1000, 10 000 and 20 000 clonotypes in each sample were analysed. Diversity was computed as the inverse Simpson index with the vegan R package after downsampling to 27 000 UMIs. Paired Mann-Whitney U tests were applied to discordant twin pairs, and Benjamini-Hochberg correction was used for multiple testing. TCRdb reprocessed the reads, so every CDR3 protein sequence counts as one entry and DNA is not shown. The V and J calls shown here were made by TCRdb, not taken from the authors' results. The sample has a few hundred thousand distinct CDR3 sequences on record. The top ten constitute approximately 1.6% of the sample.

The chain employs TRBV5-8 and TRBJ1-4; the D call of TRBD1 rests on TCRdb alone, since no DNA is present to check it. Sequencing used blood. This receptor was identified in a human donor with ulcerative colitis or Crohn's disease, or a healthy co-twin of an affected twin (not recorded which). This receptor carries the CDR3 CASSPGGNSLPEKLFF.